This T cell receptor beta chain came from a study of molecular identifiers for immune sequencing clone quantification. This clonotype was detected ten times or more. V lost 5 bases, J lost 2 bases, and 13 bases lay in between. The CDR3 covers 15 residues. The germline V gene encodes CDR1 LNHDA and CDR2 SQIVND (reference sequence). Sorting selected naive CD8 T cells with a CD8+CD4-CCR7+CD45RA+ phenotype. Both previously described methods and listed TCR primers were employed to make bulk TCR libraries. MiXCR, applied by TCRdb to the PCR reads, yields one record per CDR3 protein. Seen here are about 640,000 distinct CDR3 sequences, approximately 20% observed once, and the top ten hold 0.85%.

This sequence joins TRBV19 and TRBJ1-5, with D possibly being TRBD1 (5 bases). The material sequenced was naive CD8+ T cells from blood, with Jurkat cell RNA spiked in. The subset denotes: FACS-sorted CD8+CD4-CCR7+CD45RA+ naive T cells. The TCR was taken from a human donor in good health. Some libraries in this study had Jurkat cell RNA spiked in. The CDR3 DNA is TGTGCCAGTAGTGCAGGGAGTTATGGCAATCAGCCCCAGCATTTT. The encoded protein is CASSAGSYGNQPQHF.